Described below is a single T cell receptor beta chain sequence and its context. The assay was immunoSEQ multiplex PCR, and TCRdb's table has in-frame clones only and misses some. The sample carries some 500,000 clones, approximately 80% recorded once. The data derive from a study of shared clonotypes between healthy human individuals. The CDR3 length is 16 residues. The V end was cut by 0 bases, the J end by 8 bases, with 19 bases between. CDR1 is ENHRY and CDR2 is SYGVKD in the germline V gene. This chain links TRBV10-3 with TRBJ1-1, with D maybe TRBD1 (6 bases). Sequenced material: PBMCs. The sequence was obtained from a woman between 40 and 55 years old in good health. Some clones in this sample may be carry-over from other donors' samples. This CDR3 reads CAISESTPYRDAEAFF. The CDR3, as DNA: TGTGCCATCAGTGAGTCTACCCCATACAGGGATGCGGAAGCTTTCTTT.